This T cell receptor beta chain was identified during a study of patients and donors after allogeneic stem cell transplantation. TCRdb re-called the RT-PCR reads with MiXCR, one entry per CDR3 protein. The sample shows about 74,000 distinct CDR3 sequences, more than 25% of them seen only once. The CDR3 is 15 residues long. With 1 base clipped from V and 6 bases from J, the junction kept 4 bases outside the gene matches. Germline values: CDR1 SSHAT, CDR2 FNYEAQ (reference sequence). Sequences were obtained from blood, either unsorted or a sorted T cell fraction (not recorded which). This receptor was identified in a human donor who was either an allogeneic HSCT recipient or a stem cell or donor lymphocyte infusion donor (not recorded which). It is not recorded whose cells these are; they may come from a transplant donor. V is TRBV7-7 and J is TRBJ2-1; the match to TRBD2 covers 9 bases. CDR3 loop: CASSLGGGAFNEQFF. The CDR3 DNA sequence: TGTGCCAGCAGCTTAGGCGGGGGGGCTTTCAATGAGCAGTTCTTC.